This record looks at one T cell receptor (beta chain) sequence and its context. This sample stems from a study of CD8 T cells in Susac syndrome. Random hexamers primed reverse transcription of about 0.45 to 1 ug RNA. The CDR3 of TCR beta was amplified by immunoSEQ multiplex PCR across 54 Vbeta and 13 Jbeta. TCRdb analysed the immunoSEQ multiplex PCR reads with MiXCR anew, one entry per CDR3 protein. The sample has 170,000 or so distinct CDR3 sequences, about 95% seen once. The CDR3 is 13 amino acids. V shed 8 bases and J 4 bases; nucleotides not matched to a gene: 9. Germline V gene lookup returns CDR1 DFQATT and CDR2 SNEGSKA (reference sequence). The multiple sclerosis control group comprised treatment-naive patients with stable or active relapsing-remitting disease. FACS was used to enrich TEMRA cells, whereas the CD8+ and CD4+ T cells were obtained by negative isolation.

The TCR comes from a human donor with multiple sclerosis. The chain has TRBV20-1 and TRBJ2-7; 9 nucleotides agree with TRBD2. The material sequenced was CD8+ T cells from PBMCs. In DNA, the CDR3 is TGCAGTCACGGGGTCCTAGCGGGGTACGAGCAGTACTTC. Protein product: CSHGVLAGYEQYF.